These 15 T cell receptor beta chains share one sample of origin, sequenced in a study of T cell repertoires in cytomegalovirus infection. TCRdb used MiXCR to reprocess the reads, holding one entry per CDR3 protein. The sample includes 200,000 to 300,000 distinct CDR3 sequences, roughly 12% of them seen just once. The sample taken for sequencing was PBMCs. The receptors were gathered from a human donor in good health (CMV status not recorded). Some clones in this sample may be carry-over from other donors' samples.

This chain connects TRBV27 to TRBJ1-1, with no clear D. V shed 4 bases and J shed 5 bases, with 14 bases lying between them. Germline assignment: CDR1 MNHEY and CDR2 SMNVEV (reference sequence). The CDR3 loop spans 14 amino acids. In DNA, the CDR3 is TGTGCCAGCAGTTCCCCCGGGAAAGAGACTGAAGCTTTCTTT. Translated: CASSSPGKETEAFF.

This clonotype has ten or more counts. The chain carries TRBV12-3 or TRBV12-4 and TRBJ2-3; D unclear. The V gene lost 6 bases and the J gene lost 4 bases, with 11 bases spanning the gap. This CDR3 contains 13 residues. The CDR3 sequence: CASSPSAADTQYF. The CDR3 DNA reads TGTGCCAGCAGCCCATCCGCCGCAGATACGCAGTATTTT.

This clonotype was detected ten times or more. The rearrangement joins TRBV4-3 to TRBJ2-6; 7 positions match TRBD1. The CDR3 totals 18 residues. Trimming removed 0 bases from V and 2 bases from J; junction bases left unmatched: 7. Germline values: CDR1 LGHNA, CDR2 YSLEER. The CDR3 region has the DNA TGCGCCAGCAGCCAAGATGTCCAGGGGGTTGCTGGGGCCAACGTCCTGACTTTC. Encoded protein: CASSQDVQGVAGANVLTF.

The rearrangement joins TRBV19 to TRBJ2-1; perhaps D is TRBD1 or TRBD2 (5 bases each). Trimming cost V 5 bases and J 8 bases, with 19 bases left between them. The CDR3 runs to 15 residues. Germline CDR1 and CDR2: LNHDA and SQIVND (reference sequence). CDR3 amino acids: CASSQDGATLDEQFF. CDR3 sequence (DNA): TGTGCCAGTAGTCAAGACGGGGCTACCTTGGATGAGCAGTTCTTC. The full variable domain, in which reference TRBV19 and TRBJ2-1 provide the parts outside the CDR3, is DGGITQSPKYLFRKEGQNVTLSCEQNLNHDAMYWYRQDPGQGLRLIYYSQIVNDFQKGDIAEGYSVSREKKESFPLTVTSAQKNPTAFYLCASSQDGATLDEQFFGPGTRLTVL.

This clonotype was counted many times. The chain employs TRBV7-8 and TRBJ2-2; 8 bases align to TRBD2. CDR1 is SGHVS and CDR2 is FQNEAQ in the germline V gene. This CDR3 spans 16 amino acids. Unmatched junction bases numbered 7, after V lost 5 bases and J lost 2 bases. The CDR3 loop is CASSQLSGGNTGELFF. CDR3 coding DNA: TGTGCCAGCAGCCAATTAAGCGGGGGAAACACCGGGGAGCTGTTTTTT.

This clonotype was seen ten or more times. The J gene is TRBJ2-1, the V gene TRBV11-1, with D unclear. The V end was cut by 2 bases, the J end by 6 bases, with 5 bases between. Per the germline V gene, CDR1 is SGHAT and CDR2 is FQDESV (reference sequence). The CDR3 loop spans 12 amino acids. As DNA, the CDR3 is TGTGCCAGCAGCTTATTGTCCAATGAGCAGTTCTTC. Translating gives CASSLLSNEQFF.

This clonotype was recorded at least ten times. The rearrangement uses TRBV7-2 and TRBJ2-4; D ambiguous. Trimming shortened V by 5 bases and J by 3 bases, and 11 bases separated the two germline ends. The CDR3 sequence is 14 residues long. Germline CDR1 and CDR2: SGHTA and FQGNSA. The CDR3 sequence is CASSPLEGKNIQYF. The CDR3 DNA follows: TGTGCCAGCAGCCCTCTTGAAGGCAAAAACATTCAGTACTTC.

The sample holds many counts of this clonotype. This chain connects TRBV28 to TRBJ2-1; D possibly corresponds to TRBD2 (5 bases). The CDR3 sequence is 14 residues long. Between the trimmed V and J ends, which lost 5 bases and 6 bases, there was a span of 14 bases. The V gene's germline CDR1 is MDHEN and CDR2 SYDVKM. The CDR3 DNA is TGTGCCAGCAGTCGGTTTTCGGGGAGCAATGAGCAGTTCTTC. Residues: CASSRFSGSNEQFF.

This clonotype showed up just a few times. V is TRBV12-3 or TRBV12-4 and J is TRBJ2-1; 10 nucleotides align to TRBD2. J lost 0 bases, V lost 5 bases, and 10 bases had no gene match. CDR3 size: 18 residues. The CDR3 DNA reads TGTGCCAGCAGTCCCCGGACTAGCGGAATAACCTCCTACAATGAGCAGTTCTTC. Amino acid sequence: CASSPRTSGITSYNEQFF.

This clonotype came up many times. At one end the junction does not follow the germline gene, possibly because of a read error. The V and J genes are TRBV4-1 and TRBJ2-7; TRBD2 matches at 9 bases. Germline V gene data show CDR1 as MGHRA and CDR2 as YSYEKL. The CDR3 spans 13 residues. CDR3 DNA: TGCGCCAGCAGCCAAGATGAGGGTCTAGCGGGAAGATTC. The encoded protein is CASSQDEGLAGRF.

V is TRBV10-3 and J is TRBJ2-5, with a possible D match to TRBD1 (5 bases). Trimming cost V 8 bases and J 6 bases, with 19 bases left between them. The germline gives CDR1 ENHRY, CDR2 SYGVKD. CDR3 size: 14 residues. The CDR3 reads CAIGAPGAGQTQYF. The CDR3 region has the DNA TGTGCCATCGGGGCCCCTGGAGCTGGGCAGACCCAGTACTTC.

The DNA for the CDR3 is TGTGCCAGCAGCTTAGGGGGGGACAGTAGCTACGAGCAGTACTTC. Encoded protein: CASSLGGDSSYEQYF. The chain carries TRBV7-8 and TRBJ2-7, with D possibly matching TRBD1 (7 bases). The V end lost 1 base, the J end lost 3 bases, and 13 bases lay between the germline ends. Germline V CDR1 and CDR2: SGHVS, FQNEAQ. The CDR3 is 15 residues long. The full variable domain, with the rest looked up from reference TRBV7-8 and TRBJ2-7, is GAGVSQSPRYKVAKRGQDVALRCDPISGHVSLFWYQQALGQGPEFLTYFQNEAQLDKSGLPSDRFFAERPEGSVSTLKIQRTQQEDSAVYLCASSLGGDSSYEQYFGPGTRLTVT.

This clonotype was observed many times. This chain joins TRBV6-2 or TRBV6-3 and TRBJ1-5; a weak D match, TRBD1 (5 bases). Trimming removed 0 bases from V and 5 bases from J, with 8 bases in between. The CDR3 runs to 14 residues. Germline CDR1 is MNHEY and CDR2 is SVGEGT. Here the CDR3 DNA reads TGTGCCAGCAGTTACTCTCTCAGGGATCAGCCCCAGCATTTT. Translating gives CASSYSLRDQPQHF.

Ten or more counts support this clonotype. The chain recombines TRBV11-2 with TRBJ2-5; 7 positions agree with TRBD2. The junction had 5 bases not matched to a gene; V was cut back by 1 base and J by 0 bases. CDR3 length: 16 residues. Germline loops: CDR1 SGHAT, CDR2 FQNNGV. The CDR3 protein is CASSLVLAPYQETQYF. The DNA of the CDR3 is TGTGCCAGCAGCTTAGTACTAGCGCCCTACCAAGAGACCCAGTACTTC.

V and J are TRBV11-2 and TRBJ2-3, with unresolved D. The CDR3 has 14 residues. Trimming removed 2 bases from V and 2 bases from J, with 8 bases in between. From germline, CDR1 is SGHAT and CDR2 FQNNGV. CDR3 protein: CASSLRSNTDTQYF. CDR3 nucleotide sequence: TGTGCCAGCAGCTTACGGTCAAACACAGATACGCAGTATTTT.